Included here is one T cell receptor beta chain sequence, with context. This sample was taken from a study of blood T cell repertoires in COVID-19. Germline assignment: CDR1 MDHEN and CDR2 SYDVKM. The V end lost 1 base, the J end lost 6 bases, and 13 bases lay between the germline ends. The CDR3 loop spans 14 amino acids. Original analysis: Reference gene primer amplification gave nucleated cell count estimates. Profiled with immunoSEQ multiplex PCR; TCRdb holds only in-frame clones, not every one. V and J calls and clone size are copied from that table; D and trimming were computed from the DNA. Of fewer than 250,000 clones in the sample, roughly 84% are singletons; the top ten hold more than 7%.

The TCR was taken from a young man in a cohort exposed to, infected with or recovered from COVID-19 (not recorded which). Sequencing was done on a sample of PBMCs or T cells enriched from blood (not recorded which). The chain carries TRBV28 and TRBJ2-7, with D possibly matching TRBD1 (5 bases). The CDR3 protein is CASSLLAGFGEQYF. The CDR3 DNA sequence: TGTGCCAGCAGTTTATTAGCAGGGTTTGGCGAGCAGTACTTC.